The clone carrying this T cell receptor beta chain has more than one count but fewer than ten. The data stem from a study of CD8+CD57+ T cells in acquired aplastic anemia. V lost 5 bases and J 3 bases, leaving 10 bases between the germline ends. The CDR3 is made up of 13 amino acids. Germline V lookup: CDR1 LNHDA, CDR2 SQIVND (reference sequence). By flow cytometry, patients selected for sequencing had shown an expansion of CD8+CD57+ cells. TCR beta VDJ combinations and CDR3 sequences were profiled from genomic DNA. MiXCR, run by TCRdb on the reads, gives a single entry per CDR3 protein. The data show roughly 80,000 distinct CDR3 sequences, about 70% seen once.

This receptor was identified in a human donor with aplastic anemia. The J gene is TRBJ1-2, the V gene TRBV19; D unresolved. Sequences were obtained from sorted CD4+, CD8+, or CD8+CD57+ T cells (not recorded which) from PBMCs. CDR3 DNA: TGTGCCAGTAGTCGAACAGCAGACTATGGCTACACCTTC. It specifies CASSRTADYGYTF.